This paragraph reports one T cell receptor beta chain. Clones were read by immunoSEQ multiplex PCR, and TCRdb kept only the in-frame ones, dropping some. Of 8,500 to 14,000 clones in the sample, 76% were seen once. To release intraepithelial and lamina propria lymphocytes, the graft tissue was processed. The germline V gene has CDR1 SGHAT and CDR2 FQNNGV. The CDR3 contains 13 residues. The V and J ends lost 6 bases and 1 base respectively, with 10 bases between them. The record originates from a study of graft-versus-host responses after intestinal transplantation. The source of this sequence is a human patient who received an intestinal transplant, so some T cells may come from the graft donor. The rearrangement links TRBV11-2 to TRBJ2-7, with a weak D call TRBD1 (6 bases). This specimen consisted of ileum tissue, obtained 23 days after intestinal transplant. The DNA of the CDR3 is TGTGCCAGCAGTCCAGACAGGTCCTACGAGCAGTACTTC. This codes for CASSPDRSYEQYF.